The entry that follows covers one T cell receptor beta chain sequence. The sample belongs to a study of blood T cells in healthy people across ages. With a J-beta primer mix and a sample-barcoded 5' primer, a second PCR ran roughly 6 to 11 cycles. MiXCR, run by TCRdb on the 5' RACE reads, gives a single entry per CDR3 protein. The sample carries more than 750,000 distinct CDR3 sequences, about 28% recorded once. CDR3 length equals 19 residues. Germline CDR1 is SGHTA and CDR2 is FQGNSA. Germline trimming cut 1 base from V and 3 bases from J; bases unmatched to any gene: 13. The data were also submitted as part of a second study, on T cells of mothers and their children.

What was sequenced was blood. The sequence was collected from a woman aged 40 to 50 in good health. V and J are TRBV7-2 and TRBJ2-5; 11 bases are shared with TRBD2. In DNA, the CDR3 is TGTGCCAGCAGCTTAGACGGTAGCGGGGGGGTCTTTAGTAAAGAGACCCAGTACTTC. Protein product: CASSLDGSGGVFSKETQYF. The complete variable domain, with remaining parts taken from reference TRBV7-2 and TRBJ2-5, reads GAGVSQSPSNKVTEKGKDVELRCDPISGHTALYWYRQSLGQGLEFLIYFQGNSAPDKSGLPSDRFSAERTGGSVSTLTIQRTQQEDSAVYLCASSLDGSGGVFSKETQYFGPGTRLLVL.